One and the same sample provided the 23 T cell receptor beta chains below, sequenced in a study of blood T cell repertoires in COVID-19. The protocol was immunoSEQ multiplex PCR, while the TCRdb copy is restricted to in-frame clones and leaves out a portion. The sample lists just under 65,000 clones, roughly four fifths occurring once. Sequenced material: peripheral blood. Receptors were obtained from a human donor in a cohort sampled during active COVID-19.

The chain has TRBV5-1 and TRBJ1-2, with D possibly being TRBD1 (5 bases). Between the trimmed V and J ends, which lost 0 bases and 4 bases, there was a span of 16 bases. The CDR3 is 16 amino acids. Germline lookup yields CDR1 SGHRS and CDR2 YFSETQ. CDR3 loop: CASSLGPVGEGYGYTF. As DNA, the CDR3 is TGCGCCAGCAGCTTGGGACCGGTAGGGGAGGGCTATGGCTACACCTTC.

A single count supports this clone. V usage is TRBV27 and J usage is TRBJ1-5, with D perhaps matching TRBD1 (5 bases). Looked up from germline, CDR1 is MNHEY and CDR2 is SMNVEV (reference sequence). The CDR3 consists of 17 residues. Between the trimmed V and J ends, which lost 1 base and 5 bases, there was a span of 18 bases. CDR3 residues: CASSLFGGGGTDQPQHF. DNA for the CDR3: TGTGCCAGCAGTTTATTTGGTGGGGGGGGAACGGATCAGCCCCAGCATTTT.

This clone was detected once. The chain has TRBV18 and TRBJ1-4; the D is unclear. V shed 8 bases and J shed 0 bases, with 10 bases lying between them. The CDR3 runs to 14 residues. Germline V gene lookup returns CDR1 KGHSH and CDR2 LQKENI. The DNA for the CDR3 is TGTGCCAGCAGAGAACGTACAACTAATGAAAAACTGTTTTTT. Translating gives CASRERTTNEKLFF.

The CDR3 nucleotides are TGTGCCAGCAGTTACTACCCTACAACTAGCGGGGGCACAGATACGCAGTATTTT. Translating gives CASSYYPTTSGGTDTQYF. This chain links TRBV6-2 or TRBV6-3 with TRBJ2-3, with TRBD2 matching 10 bases. The J segment lost 1 base and the V segment lost 1 base, leaving 8 bases of the junction unmatched. This CDR3 has 18 amino acids. Germline lookup yields CDR1 MNHEY and CDR2 SVGEGT.

CDR3 DNA sequence: TGTGCCAGCAGCCGCCTAGCGGGGGACCTCCAAGAGACCCAGTACTTC. Encoded protein: CASSRLAGDLQETQYF. V and J are TRBV7-8 and TRBJ2-5, with 10 bases lining up with TRBD2. CDR1 and CDR2 (germline): SGHVS, FQNEAQ. V shed 5 bases and J 1 base; nucleotides not matched to a gene: 7. The CDR3 length is 16 residues.

The chain recombines TRBV3-1 (or the pseudogene TRBV3-2) with TRBJ2-4; 7 positions match TRBD2. The CDR3 runs 15 residues. V dropped 4 bases and J dropped 7; count of bases not matched to a gene: 10. In germline, CDR1 is LGHDT, CDR2 YNNKEL (reference sequence). The CDR3: CASSRDPGTKNIQYF. DNA for the CDR3: TGTGCCAGCAGCCGAGACCCCGGGACTAAGAACATTCAGTACTTC.

The V call is TRBV11-3, the J call TRBJ2-6; 11 nucleotides match TRBD1. CDR3 length: 18 residues. V shed 5 bases and J 2 bases; nucleotides not matched to a gene: 8. CDR1 and CDR2 (germline): SGHNT, YENEEA. CDR3 sequence: CASSPRTGGEPGANVLTF. CDR3 DNA sequence: TGTGCCAGCAGCCCCCGGACAGGGGGCGAACCTGGGGCCAACGTCCTGACTTTC.

The chain is built from TRBV9 and TRBJ2-1; TRBD1 matches at 7 bases. V was pared by 4 bases and J by 7 bases, with 14 bases of the junction left unmatched. CDR3 length: 16 amino acids. Germline CDR1 SGDLS, CDR2 YYNGEE. The CDR3 sequence is CASSPQTGKRTNEQFF. CDR3 bases: TGTGCCAGCAGCCCGCAGACAGGGAAAAGGACGAATGAGCAGTTCTTC.

The rearrangement links TRBV28 to TRBJ2-5; possible D gene TRBD2, 6 bases. Germline CDR1 and CDR2: MDHEN and SYDVKM. This CDR3 is 15 amino acids long. V dropped 8 bases and J dropped 5 bases, with 21 bases sitting between them. CDR3 nucleotides: TGTGCCAGCCGGGGGTATTCGGGAAGCGGGGAGACCCAGTACTTC. Encoded protein: CASRGYSGSGETQYF.

This clone was counted a single time. Additional DNA sequences in this sample encode the identical CDR3. The rearrangement joins TRBV7-3 to TRBJ2-2; 12 nucleotides match TRBD2. The germline V gene encodes CDR1 SGHTA and CDR2 FQGTGA. The J segment lost 8 bases and the V segment lost 4 bases, leaving 5 bases of the junction unmatched. The CDR3 covers 15 residues. CDR3 sequence (DNA): TGTGCCAGCAGCTCAGGACTAGCGGGGACTGGGGAGCTGTTTTTT. Protein: CASSSGLAGTGELFF.

This clone was detected ten times or more. The V gene is TRBV2, the J gene TRBJ1-1; D may be TRBD1 (5 bases). CDR1 and CDR2 from the germline V gene are SNHLY and FYNNEI. This CDR3 spans 14 amino acids. The V gene lost 5 bases and the J gene lost 1 base, with 11 bases spanning the gap. The CDR3 spells CASSLAGRNTEAFF. The CDR3 nucleotides read TGTGCCAGCAGTTTAGCGGGGCGGAACACTGAAGCTTTCTTT.

The V and J genes are TRBV5-4 and TRBJ1-2; D uncertain. The germline CDR1 and CDR2 sequences are SGHNT and YYREEE (reference sequence). Trimming took 4 bases from V and 4 from J, leaving 11 bases between them. The CDR3 consists of 13 residues. CDR3 amino acids: CASSEVGGYGYTF. CDR3 nucleotides: TGTGCCAGCAGCGAAGTCGGAGGCTATGGCTACACCTTC.

This chain connects TRBV2 to TRBJ2-3; TRBD1 matches 7 bases. There are 15 residues in the CDR3. The V gene's germline CDR1 is SNHLY and CDR2 FYNNEI. V was clipped by 5 bases and J by 0 bases; unmatched bases: 5. Here the CDR3 DNA reads TGTGCCAGCAGTACACAGGGGATAAGCACAGATACGCAGTATTTT. As protein: CASSTQGISTDTQYF.

The chain recombines TRBV11-3 with TRBJ2-7, with a possible D match to TRBD1 (7 bases). CDR1 and CDR2 (germline): SGHNT, YENEEA. The CDR3 loop spans 14 amino acids. V was shortened by 5 bases and J by 1 base, with 12 bases between the two germline ends. The CDR3 protein is CASSPGGNSYEQYF. The DNA for the CDR3 is TGTGCCAGCAGCCCAGGGGGGAATTCCTACGAGCAGTACTTC.

The rearrangement links TRBV19 to TRBJ1-2, with D tentatively TRBD1 (6 bases). Per the germline V gene, CDR1 is LNHDA and CDR2 is SQIVND (reference sequence). The CDR3 contains 14 residues. Trimming took 9 bases from V and 4 from J, leaving 18 bases between them. In nucleotides, the CDR3 is TGTGCCAGCAGAGAAACAGGGTCTTTCTATGGCTACACCTTC. Amino acid sequence: CASRETGSFYGYTF.

The V gene is TRBV5-4, the J gene TRBJ1-2, with a possible D match to TRBD1 (5 bases). Germline V gene lookup returns CDR1 SGHNT and CDR2 YYREEE (reference sequence). The CDR3 runs to 14 residues. V lost 4 bases, J lost 4 bases, and 14 bases lay in between. CDR3 sequence: CASSATTDGYGYTF. CDR3 in DNA: TGTGCCAGCAGCGCAACGACAGATGGCTATGGCTACACCTTC.

The J gene is TRBJ1-5, the V gene TRBV28; D is ambiguous. The CDR3 is 17 residues long. Per the germline V gene, CDR1 is MDHEN and CDR2 is SYDVKM. Trimming shortened V by 3 bases and J by 2 bases, and 17 bases separated the two germline ends. In DNA form, the CDR3 reads TGTGCCAGCAGTTTGAGAGGGTTTAAGGTTCGCAATCAGCCCCAGCATTTT. Its translation: CASSLRGFKVRNQPQHF.

The chain recombines TRBV7-9 with TRBJ1-5; 11 bases are a match to TRBD1. Looked up from germline, CDR1 is SEHNR and CDR2 is FQNEAQ (reference sequence). Trimming removed 1 base from V and 7 bases from J; junction bases left unmatched: 3. This CDR3 contains 15 residues. CDR3 nucleotide sequence: TGTGCCAGCAGCTTAGGGGGGACAGGGGGGCAGCCCCAGCATTTT. Its protein is CASSLGGTGGQPQHF.

V gene TRBV3-1 (or the pseudogene TRBV3-2) combines with J gene TRBJ2-7, with 7 bases identical to TRBD1. CDR1 and CDR2 (germline): LGHDT, YNNKEL (reference sequence). The length of the CDR3 is 13 residues. Germline trimming cut 3 bases from V and 3 bases from J; bases unmatched to any gene: 2. The CDR3 reads CASSQNRGYEQYF. CDR3 coding DNA: TGTGCCAGCAGCCAGAACAGGGGCTACGAGCAGTACTTC.

The chain has TRBV30 and TRBJ2-2; D perhaps matches TRBD2 (6 bases). Germline-derived CDR1 and CDR2 are GTSNPN and SVGIG (reference sequence). CDR3 length: 11 residues. For the CDR3, the DNA is TGTGCTCTGGAGGGTGCCGGGGAGCTGTTTTTT. Translation: CALEGAGELFF.

J is TRBJ2-7 and V is TRBV9; TRBD1 matches 10 bases. The germline V gene has CDR1 SGDLS and CDR2 YYNGEE. The CDR3 spans 15 residues. Trimming at V came to 3 bases and at J to 4 bases, leaving 7 bases not matched to a gene. The CDR3 nucleotides are TGTGCCAGCAGCGCGGGGACAGGGGTTGGATACGAGCAGTACTTC. This sequence encodes CASSAGTGVGYEQYF.

The rearrangement links TRBV5-4 to TRBJ2-3; no clear D. With 0 bases removed from V and 6 bases from J, the gap between germline ends came to 11 bases. The germline V gene encodes CDR1 SGHNT and CDR2 YYREEE (reference sequence). This CDR3 has 14 residues. The CDR3 DNA reads as TGTGCCAGCAGCTTGGCCGTGAGGTTGGATACGCAGTATTTT. Its protein is CASSLAVRLDTQYF.

The chain links TRBV6-6 to TRBJ2-1; no clear D. Between the trimmed V and J ends, which lost 6 bases and 8 bases, there was a span of 8 bases. The V gene's germline CDR1 is MNHNY and CDR2 SVGAGI (reference sequence). The CDR3 length is 11 residues. The CDR3 DNA follows: TGTGCCAGCAGCAACACCGATGAGCAGTTCTTC. This translates into CASSNTDEQFF.